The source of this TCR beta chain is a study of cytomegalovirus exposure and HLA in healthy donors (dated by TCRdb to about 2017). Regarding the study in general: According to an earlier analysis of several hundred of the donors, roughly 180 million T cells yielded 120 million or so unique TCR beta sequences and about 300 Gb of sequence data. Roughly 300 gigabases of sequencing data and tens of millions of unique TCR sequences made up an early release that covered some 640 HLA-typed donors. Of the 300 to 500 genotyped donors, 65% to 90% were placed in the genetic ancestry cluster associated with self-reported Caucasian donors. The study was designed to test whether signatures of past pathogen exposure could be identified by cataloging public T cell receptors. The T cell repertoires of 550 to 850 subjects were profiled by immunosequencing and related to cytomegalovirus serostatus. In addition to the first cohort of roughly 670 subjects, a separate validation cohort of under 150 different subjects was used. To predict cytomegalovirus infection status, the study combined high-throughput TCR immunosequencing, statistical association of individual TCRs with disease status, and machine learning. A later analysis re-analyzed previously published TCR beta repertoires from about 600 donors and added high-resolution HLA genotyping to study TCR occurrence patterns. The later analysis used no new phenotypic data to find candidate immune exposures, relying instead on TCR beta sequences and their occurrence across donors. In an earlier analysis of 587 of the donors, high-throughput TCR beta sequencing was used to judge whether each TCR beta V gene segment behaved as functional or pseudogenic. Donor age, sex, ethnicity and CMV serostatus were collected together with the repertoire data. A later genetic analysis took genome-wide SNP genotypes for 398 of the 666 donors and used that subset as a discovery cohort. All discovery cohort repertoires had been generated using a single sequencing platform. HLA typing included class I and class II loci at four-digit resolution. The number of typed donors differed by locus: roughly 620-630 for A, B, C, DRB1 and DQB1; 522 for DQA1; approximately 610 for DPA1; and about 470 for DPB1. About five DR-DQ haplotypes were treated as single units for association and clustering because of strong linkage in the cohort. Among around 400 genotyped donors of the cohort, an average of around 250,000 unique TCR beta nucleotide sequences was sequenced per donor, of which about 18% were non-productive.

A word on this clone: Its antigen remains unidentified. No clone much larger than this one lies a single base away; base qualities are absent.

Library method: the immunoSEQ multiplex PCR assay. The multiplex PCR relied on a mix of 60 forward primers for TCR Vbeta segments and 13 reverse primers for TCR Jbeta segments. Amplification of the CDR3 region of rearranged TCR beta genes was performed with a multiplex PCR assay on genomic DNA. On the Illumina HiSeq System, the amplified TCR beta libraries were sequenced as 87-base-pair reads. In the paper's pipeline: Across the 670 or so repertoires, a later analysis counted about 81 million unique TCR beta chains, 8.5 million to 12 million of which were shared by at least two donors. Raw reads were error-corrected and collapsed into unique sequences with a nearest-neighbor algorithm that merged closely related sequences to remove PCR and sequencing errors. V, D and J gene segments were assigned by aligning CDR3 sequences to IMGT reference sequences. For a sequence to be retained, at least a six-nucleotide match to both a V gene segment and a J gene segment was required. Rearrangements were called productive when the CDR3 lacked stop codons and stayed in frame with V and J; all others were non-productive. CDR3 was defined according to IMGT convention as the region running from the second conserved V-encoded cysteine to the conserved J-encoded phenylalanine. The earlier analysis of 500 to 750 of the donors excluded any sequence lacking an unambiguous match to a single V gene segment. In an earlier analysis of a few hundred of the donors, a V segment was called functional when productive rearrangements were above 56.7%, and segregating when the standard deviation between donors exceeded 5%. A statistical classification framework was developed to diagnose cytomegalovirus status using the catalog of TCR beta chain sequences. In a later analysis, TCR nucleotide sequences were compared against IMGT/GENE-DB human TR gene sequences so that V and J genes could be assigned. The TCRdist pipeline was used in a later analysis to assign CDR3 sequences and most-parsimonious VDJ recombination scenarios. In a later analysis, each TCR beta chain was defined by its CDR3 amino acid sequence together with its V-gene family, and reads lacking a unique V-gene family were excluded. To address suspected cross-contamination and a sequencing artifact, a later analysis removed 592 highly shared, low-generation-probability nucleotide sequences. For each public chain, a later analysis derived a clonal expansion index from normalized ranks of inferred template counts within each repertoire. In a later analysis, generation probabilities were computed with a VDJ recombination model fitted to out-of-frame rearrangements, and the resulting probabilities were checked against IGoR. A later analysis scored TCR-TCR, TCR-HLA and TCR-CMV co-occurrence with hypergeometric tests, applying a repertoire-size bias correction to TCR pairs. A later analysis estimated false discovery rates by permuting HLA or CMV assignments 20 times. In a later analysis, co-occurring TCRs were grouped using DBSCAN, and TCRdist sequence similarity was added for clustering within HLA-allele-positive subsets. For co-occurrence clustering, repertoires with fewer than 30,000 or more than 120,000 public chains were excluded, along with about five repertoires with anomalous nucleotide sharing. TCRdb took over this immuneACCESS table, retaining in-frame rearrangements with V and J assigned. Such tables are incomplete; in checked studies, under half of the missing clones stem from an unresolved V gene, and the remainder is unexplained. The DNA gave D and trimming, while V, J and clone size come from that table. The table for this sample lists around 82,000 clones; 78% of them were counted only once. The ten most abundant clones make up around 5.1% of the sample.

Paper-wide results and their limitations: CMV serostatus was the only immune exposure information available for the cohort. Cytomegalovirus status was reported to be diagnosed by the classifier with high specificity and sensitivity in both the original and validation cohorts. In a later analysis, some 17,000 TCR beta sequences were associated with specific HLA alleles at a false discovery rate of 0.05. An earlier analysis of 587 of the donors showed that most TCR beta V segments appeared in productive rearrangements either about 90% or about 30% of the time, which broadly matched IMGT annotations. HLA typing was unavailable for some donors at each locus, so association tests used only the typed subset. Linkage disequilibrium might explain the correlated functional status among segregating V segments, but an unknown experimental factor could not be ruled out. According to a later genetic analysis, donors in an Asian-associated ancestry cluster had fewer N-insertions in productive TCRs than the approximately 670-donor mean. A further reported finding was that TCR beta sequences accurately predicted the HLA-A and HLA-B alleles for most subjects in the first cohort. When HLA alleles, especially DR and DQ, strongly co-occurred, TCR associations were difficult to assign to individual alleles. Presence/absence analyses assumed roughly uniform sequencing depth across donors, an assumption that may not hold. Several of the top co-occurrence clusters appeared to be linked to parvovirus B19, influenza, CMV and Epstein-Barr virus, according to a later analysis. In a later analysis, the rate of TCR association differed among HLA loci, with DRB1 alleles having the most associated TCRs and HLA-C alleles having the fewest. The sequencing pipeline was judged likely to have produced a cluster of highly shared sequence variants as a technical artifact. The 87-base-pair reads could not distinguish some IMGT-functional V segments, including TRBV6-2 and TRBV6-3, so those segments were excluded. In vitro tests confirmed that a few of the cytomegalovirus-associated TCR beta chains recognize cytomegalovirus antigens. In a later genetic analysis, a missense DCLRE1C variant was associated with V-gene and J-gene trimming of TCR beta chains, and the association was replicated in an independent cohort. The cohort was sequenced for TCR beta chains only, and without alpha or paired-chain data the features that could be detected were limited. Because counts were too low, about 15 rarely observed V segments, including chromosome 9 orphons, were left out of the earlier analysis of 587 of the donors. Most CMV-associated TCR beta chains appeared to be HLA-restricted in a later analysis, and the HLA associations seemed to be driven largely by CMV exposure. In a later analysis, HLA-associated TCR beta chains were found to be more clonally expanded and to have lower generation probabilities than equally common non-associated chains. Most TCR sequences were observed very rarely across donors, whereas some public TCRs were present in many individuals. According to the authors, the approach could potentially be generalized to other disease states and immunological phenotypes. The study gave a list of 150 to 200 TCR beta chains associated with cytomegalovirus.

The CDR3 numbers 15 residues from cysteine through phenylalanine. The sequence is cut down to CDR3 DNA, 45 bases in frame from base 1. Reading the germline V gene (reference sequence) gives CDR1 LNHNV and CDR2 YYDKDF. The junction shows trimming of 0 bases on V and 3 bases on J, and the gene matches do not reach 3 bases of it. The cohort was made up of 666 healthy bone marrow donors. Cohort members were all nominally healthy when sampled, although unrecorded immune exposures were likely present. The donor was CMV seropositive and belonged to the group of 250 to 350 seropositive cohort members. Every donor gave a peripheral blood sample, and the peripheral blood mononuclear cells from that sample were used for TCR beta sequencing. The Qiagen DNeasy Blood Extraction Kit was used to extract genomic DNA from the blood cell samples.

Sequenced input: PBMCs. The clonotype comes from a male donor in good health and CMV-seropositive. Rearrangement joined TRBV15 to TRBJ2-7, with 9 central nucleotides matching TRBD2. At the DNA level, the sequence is TGTGCCACCAGCAGAGATTCTAGCGGGAACTACGAGCAGTACTTC. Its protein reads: CATSRDSSGNYEQYF.